This T cell receptor beta chain was profiled in a study of blood T cells in healthy people across ages. Study-level results: Older individuals had lower TCR beta diversity per million T cells (the decline was roughly linear).

In the case of this clonotype: Antigen specificity is unknown.

A second PCR of 7 to 11 cycles used a sample-barcoded 5' primer and a J-beta primer mix. TCRdb reprocessed the 5' RACE reads with MiXCR, giving one entry per CDR3 protein. The sample records around 820,000 distinct CDR3 sequences, roughly 25% being singletons. The V end was cut by 2 bases, the J end by 2 bases, with 8 bases between. The CDR3 totals 14 residues. Germline CDR1 LGHNA, CDR2 YSLEER. These same data were also listed under a study on T cells of mothers and their children. Per that study: Added by the second PCR's M1S primer were sample barcodes and 2-4 random nucleotides. No persistent microchimeric T cell clones were detected at about 100 clones per million clonotypes sensitivity.

The specimen sequenced was blood. The rearrangement joins TRBV4-3 to TRBJ2-3; D ambiguous. This receptor was taken from a boy younger than 18 in good health. This CDR3 is CASSQNSPTDTQYF. The DNA for the CDR3 is TGCGCCAGCAGCCAAAACAGCCCCACAGATACGCAGTATTTT.